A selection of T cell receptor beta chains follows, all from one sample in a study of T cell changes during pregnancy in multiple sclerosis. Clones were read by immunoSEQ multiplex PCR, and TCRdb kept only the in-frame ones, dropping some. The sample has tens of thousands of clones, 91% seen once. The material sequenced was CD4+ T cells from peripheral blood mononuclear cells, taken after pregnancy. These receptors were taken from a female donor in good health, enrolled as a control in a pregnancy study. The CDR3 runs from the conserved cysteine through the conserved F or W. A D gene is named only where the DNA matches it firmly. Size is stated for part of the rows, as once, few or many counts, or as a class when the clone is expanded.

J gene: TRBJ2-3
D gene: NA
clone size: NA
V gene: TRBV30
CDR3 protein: CAWSVRGGADTQYF
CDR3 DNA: TGTGCCTGGAGTGTACGGGGAGGCGCAGATACGCAGTATTTT

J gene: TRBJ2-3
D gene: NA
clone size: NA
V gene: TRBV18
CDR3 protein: CASSPPGPIRSDTQYF
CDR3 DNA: TGTGCCAGCTCACCACCTGGGCCTATAAGGTCCGATACGCAGTATTTT

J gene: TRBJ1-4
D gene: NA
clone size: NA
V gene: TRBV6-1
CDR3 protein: CASSDVTTNEKLFF
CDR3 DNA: TGTGCCAGCAGTGATGTAACAACTAATGAAAAACTGTTTTTT

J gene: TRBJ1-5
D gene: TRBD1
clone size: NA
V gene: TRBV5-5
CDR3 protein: CASSSVGQGGSNQPQHF
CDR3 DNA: TGTGCCAGCAGCTCCGTCGGACAGGGAGGAAGCAATCAGCCCCAGCATTTT

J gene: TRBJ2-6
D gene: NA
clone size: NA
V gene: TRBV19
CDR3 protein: CASSMGAGANVLTF
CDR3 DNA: TGTGCCAGTAGTATGGGGGCAGGGGCCAACGTCCTGACTTTC

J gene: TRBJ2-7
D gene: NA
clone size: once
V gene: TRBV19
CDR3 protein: CASSKGDPPYEQYF
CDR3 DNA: TGTGCCAGTAGTAAGGGGGACCCGCCCTACGAGCAGTACTTC

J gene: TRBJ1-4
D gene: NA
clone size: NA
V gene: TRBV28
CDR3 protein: CASSFGEGVREKLFF
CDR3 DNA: TGTGCCAGCAGCTTCGGAGAAGGGGTGAGGGAAAAACTGTTTTTT

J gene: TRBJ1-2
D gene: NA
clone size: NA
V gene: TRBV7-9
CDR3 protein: CASSVQGANYGYTF
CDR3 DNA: TGTGCCAGCAGCGTACAGGGAGCTAACTATGGCTACACCTTC

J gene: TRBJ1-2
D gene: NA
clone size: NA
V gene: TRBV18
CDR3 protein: CASSPGQGNYGYTF
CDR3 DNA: TGTGCCAGCTCACCCGGCCAGGGGAACTATGGCTACACCTTC

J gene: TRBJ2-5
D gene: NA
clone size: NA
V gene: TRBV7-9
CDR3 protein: CASSRPLRQGIWETQYF
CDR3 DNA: TGTGCCAGCAGCCGACCGCTAAGGCAGGGGATATGGGAGACCCAGTACTTC

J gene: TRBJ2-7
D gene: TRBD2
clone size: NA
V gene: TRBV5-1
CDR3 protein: CASSRTSGRTSYEQYF
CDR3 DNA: TGCGCCAGCAGCCGGACTAGCGGGAGGACCTCCTACGAGCAGTACTTC

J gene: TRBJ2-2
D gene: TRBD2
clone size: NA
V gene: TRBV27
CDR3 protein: CASSFGTSGGYTGELFF
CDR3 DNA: TGTGCCAGCAGTTTCGGGACTAGCGGGGGCTACACCGGGGAGCTGTTTTTT

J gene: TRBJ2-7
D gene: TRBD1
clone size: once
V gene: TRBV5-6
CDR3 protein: CASSLEFDRGHEQYF
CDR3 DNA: TGTGCCAGCAGCTTGGAGTTTGACAGGGGCCACGAGCAGTACTTC

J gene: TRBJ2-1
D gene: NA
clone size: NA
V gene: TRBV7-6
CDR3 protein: CASSLVGGGAYNEQFF
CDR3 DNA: TGTGCCAGCAGCTTAGTCGGAGGCGGGGCCTACAATGAGCAGTTCTTC

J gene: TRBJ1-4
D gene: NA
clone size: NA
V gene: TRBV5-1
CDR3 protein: CASSVGPQGTNEKLFF
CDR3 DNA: TGCGCCAGCAGCGTCGGGCCTCAGGGAACTAATGAAAAACTGTTTTTT

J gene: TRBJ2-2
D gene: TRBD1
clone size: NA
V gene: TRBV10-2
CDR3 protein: CASYGGTGVTGELFF
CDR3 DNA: TGCGCCAGCTATGGAGGGACAGGGGTTACCGGGGAGCTGTTTTTT

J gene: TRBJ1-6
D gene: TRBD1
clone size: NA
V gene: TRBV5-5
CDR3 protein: CASSSQGEDNSPLHF
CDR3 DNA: TGTGCCAGCAGCTCCCAGGGGGAGGATAATTCACCCCTCCACTTT

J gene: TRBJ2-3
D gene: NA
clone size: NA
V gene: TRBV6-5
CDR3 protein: CASSYKLGSDTQYF
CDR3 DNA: TGTGCCAGCAGTTATAAACTAGGGTCGGATACGCAGTATTTT

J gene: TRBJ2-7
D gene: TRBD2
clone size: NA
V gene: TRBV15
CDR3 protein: CATSRDLGGGYEQYF
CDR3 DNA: TGTGCCACCAGCAGAGATCTCGGGGGGGGGTACGAGCAGTACTTC

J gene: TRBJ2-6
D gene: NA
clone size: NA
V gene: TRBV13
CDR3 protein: CASSLVARLVSGANVLTF
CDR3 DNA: TGTGCCAGCAGCTTAGTAGCCAGATTGGTCTCTGGGGCCAACGTCCTGACTTTC

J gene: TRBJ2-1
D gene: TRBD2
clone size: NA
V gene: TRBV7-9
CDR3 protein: CASSLSPGTSVYNEQFF
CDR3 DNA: TGTGCCAGCAGCTTATCCCCCGGGACTAGCGTATACAATGAGCAGTTCTTC

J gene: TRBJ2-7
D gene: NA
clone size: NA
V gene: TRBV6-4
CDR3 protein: CASSDFPSRVGEQYF
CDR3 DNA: TGTGCCAGCAGTGACTTCCCGAGTCGAGTTGGCGAGCAGTACTTC

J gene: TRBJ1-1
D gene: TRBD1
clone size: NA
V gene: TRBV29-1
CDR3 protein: CSVEAGGLPTEAFF
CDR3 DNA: TGCAGCGTTGAAGCAGGGGGGCTACCCACTGAAGCTTTCTTT

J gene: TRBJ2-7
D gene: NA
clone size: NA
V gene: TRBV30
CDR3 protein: CAWSTGSEQYF
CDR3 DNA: TGTGCCTGGAGTACAGGGAGCGAGCAGTACTTC

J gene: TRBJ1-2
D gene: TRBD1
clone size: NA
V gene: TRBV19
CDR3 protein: CASSIERGQNYGYTF
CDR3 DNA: TGTGCCAGTAGTATAGAACGGGGACAGAACTATGGCTACACCTTC

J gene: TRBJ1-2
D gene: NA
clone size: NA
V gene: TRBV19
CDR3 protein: CASMNRVFDGYTF
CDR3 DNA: TGTGCCAGTATGAACAGAGTCTTCGATGGCTACACCTTC

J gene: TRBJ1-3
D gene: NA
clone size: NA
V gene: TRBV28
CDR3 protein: CASSLPRGYGNTIYF
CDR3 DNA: TGTGCCAGCAGTCTGCCCCGGGGTTACGGAAACACCATATATTTT

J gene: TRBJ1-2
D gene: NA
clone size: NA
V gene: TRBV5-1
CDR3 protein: CASSLEAGGGGYGYTF
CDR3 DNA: TGCGCCAGCAGCTTGGAGGCTGGGGGGGGCGGCTATGGCTACACCTTC

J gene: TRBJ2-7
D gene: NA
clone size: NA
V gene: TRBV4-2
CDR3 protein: CASSLSLNYEQYF
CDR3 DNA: TGTGCCAGCAGTTTGAGCCTCAACTACGAGCAGTACTTC

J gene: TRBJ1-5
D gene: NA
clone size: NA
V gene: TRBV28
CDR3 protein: CASSGPSNQPQHF
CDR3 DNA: TGTGCCAGCAGTGGGCCCAGCAATCAGCCCCAGCATTTT

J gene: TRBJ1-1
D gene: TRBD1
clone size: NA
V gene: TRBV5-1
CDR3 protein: CASSQIDRGTEAFF
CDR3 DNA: TGCGCCAGCAGCCAAATTGACAGGGGCACTGAAGCTTTCTTT

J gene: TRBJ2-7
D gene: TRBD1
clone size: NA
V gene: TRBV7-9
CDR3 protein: CASSLGWLGTGPYEQYF
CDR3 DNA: TGTGCCAGCAGCTTAGGCTGGCTTGGGACAGGGCCCTACGAGCAGTACTTC

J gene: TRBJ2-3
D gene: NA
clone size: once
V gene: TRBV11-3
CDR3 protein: CASSLVRGDTQYF
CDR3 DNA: TGTGCCAGCAGCTTAGTCCGGGGAGATACGCAGTATTTT

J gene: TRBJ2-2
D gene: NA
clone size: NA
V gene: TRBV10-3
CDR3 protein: CAISEGGLAARSGELFF
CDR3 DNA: TGTGCCATCAGTGAAGGCGGTCTAGCCGCAAGGTCCGGGGAGCTGTTTTTT

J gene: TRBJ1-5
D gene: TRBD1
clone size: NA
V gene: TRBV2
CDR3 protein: CASRPETGGNQPQHF
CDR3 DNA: TGTGCCAGCAGGCCAGAGACAGGGGGCAATCAGCCCCAGCATTTT

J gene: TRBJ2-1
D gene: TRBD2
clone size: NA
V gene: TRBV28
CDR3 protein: CASSFGGDEQFF
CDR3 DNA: TGTGCCAGCAGTTTCGGGGGGGATGAGCAGTTCTTC

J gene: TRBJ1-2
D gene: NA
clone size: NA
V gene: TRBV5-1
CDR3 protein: CASSLAAVGYTF
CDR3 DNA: TGCGCCAGCAGCTTGGCGGCGGTGGGCTACACCTTC

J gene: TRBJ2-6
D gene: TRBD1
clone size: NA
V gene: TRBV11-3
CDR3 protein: CASSEIGTAGANVLTF
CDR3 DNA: TGTGCCAGCAGCGAAATTGGGACAGCTGGGGCCAACGTCCTGACTTTC

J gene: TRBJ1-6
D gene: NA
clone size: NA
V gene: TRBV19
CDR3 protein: CASTMGGGNSPLHF
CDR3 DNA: TGTGCCAGCACCATGGGGGGGGGTAATTCACCCCTCCACTTT

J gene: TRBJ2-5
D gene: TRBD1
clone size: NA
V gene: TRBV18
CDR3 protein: CASSGSETGGRETQYF
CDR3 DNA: TGTGCCAGCTCCGGTTCCGAGACAGGGGGCAGGGAGACCCAGTACTTC

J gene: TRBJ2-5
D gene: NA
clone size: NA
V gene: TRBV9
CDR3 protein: CASSVGQGPGETQYF
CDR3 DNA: TGTGCCAGCAGCGTAGGGCAGGGGCCGGGAGAGACCCAGTACTTC

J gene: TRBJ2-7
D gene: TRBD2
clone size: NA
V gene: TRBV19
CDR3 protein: CASKSGLAFDEQYF
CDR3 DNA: TGTGCCAGTAAATCGGGACTAGCGTTCGACGAGCAGTACTTC

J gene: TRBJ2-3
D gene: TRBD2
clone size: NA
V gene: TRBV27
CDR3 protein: CASTKRDFRTDTQYF
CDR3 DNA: TGTGCCAGCACGAAGCGGGACTTTCGCACAGATACGCAGTATTTT

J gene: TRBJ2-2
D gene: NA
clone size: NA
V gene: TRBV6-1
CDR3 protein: CASSELGGAKGGELFF
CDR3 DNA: TGTGCCAGCAGTGAACTGGGGGGGGCTAAGGGCGGGGAGCTGTTTTTT

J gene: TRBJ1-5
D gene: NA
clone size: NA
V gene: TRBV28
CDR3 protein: CASSFLQGFNQPQHF
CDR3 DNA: TGTGCCAGCAGTTTCCTTCAGGGTTTCAATCAGCCCCAGCATTTT

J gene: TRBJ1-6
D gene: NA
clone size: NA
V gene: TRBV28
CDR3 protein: CASSSEQNSPLHF
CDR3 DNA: TGTGCCAGCAGTTCCGAACAGAATTCACCCCTCCACTTT

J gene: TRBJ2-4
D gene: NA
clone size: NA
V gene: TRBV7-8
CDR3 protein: CASSLVGAPIAKNIQYF
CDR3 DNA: TGTGCCAGCAGCTTAGTTGGAGCGCCAATAGCCAAAAACATTCAGTACTTC

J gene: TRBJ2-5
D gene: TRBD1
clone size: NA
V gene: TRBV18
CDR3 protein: CASSPPGQGAGTQYF
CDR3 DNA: TGTGCCAGCTCACCCCCGGGACAGGGAGCGGGGACCCAGTACTTC

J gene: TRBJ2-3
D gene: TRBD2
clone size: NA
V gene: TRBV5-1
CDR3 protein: CASSLGTSGGAVADTQYF
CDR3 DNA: TGCGCCAGCAGCTTGGGGACTAGCGGGGGGGCCGTAGCAGATACGCAGTATTTT

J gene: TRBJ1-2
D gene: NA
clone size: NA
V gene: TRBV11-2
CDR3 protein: CASSSYDNNYGYTF
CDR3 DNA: TGTGCCAGCAGCTCGTACGACAATAACTATGGCTACACCTTC

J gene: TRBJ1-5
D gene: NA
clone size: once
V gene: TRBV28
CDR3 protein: CASSLGAVYNNQPQHF
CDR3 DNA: TGTGCCAGCAGTTTAGGGGCAGTCTACAACAATCAGCCCCAGCATTTT

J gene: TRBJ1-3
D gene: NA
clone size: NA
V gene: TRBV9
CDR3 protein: CASSVDAQNSGNTIYF
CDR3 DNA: TGTGCCAGCAGCGTAGATGCACAGAACTCTGGAAACACCATATATTTT

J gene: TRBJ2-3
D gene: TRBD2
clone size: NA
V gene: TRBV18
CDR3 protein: CASSDSAGADTQYF
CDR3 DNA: TGTGCCAGCTCCGACTCAGCGGGAGCAGATACGCAGTATTTT

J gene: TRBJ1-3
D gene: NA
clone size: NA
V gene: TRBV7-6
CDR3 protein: CASSPQNSGNTIYF
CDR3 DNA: TGTGCCAGCAGCCCACAGAACTCTGGAAACACCATATATTTT

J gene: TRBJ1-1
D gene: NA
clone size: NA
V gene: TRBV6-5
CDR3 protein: CATVGLNTEAFF
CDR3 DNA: TGTGCCACCGTGGGCCTGAACACTGAAGCTTTCTTT

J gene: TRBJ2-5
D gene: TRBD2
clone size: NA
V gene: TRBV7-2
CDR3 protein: CASSSDRLAGSVGETQYF
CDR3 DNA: TGTGCCAGCAGCTCCGACCGACTAGCGGGATCGGTAGGGGAGACCCAGTACTTC

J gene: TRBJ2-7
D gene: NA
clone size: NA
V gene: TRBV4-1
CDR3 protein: CASSLSQSQGTYEQYF
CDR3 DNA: TGCGCCAGCAGCCTTTCTCAATCTCAGGGGACCTACGAGCAGTACTTC

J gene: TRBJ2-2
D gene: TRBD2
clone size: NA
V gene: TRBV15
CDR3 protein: CATSRGLAGPDRGELFF
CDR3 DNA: TGTGCCACCAGCAGAGGGCTAGCGGGCCCTGATAGAGGGGAGCTGTTTTTT

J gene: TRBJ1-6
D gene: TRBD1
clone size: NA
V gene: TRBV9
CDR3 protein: CASSVAPRGNSPLHF
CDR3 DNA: TGTGCCAGCAGCGTAGCTCCCAGGGGGAATTCACCCCTCCACTTT

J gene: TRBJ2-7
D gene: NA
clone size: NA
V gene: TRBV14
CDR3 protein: CASSRVPYEQYF
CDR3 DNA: TGTGCCAGCAGCCGTGTCCCGTACGAGCAGTACTTC